Below, 5 T cell receptor beta chains from the same sample are listed, as sequenced in a study of CXCR3-negative and CXCR3-positive naive CD8 T cells. Study-wide findings and caveats: TRB CDR3s were more hydrophobic in CXCR3-positive than in CXCR3-negative naive cells.

UMI-labeled TRB cDNA libraries were prepared by 5' RACE. TCRdb reprocessed the 5' RACE reads and stores each CDR3 protein as one record, lacking DNA. This table lists about 50,000 distinct CDR3 sequences. No antigen has been identified for these receptors. Material for sequencing was naive CXCR3+ CD8+ T cells from blood. Documented subset: CD45RO-CCR7+CD27+CD95- naive CD8+ T cells expressing CXCR3 (TNR3+). These receptors came from a human donor in good health. Some clones in this sample may be carry-over from other donors' samples.

The genes are TRBV5-4 and TRBJ2-1; lacking DNA, the TRBD1 call made by TCRdb goes unchecked. This CDR3 is built from 15 residues. CDR1 is SGHNT, CDR2 YYREEE, per germline (reference sequence). Here the CDR3 reads CASSLEQGPYNEQFF.

V is TRBV28 and J is TRBJ2-3; TCRdb's D gene call, TRBD2, goes unchecked for lack of DNA. This CDR3 contains 14 residues. The germline V gene has CDR1 MDHEN and CDR2 SYDVKM. This chain's CDR3 is CASSYLASPDTQYF.

The V gene is TRBV2, the J gene TRBJ2-2; TCRdb lists TRBD2, though no DNA is available to test this call. Germline V CDR1 and CDR2: SNHLY, FYNNEI. This CDR3 has 17 amino acids. CDR3: CASSEEVYRALTGELFF.

V gene TRBV6-2 or TRBV6-3 combines with J gene TRBJ2-2; TCRdb picks TRBD2, but there is no DNA to check that call. Germline V CDR1 and CDR2: MNHEY, SVGEGT. The length of the CDR3 is 19 residues. The CDR3 reads CASSIFLETALANTGELFF.

V gene TRBV12-3 or TRBV12-4 combines with J gene TRBJ2-6; TCRdb outputs TRBD1, but without DNA this stays unchecked. This CDR3 comprises 18 residues. CDR3: CASNPLTGGYSGANVLTF.